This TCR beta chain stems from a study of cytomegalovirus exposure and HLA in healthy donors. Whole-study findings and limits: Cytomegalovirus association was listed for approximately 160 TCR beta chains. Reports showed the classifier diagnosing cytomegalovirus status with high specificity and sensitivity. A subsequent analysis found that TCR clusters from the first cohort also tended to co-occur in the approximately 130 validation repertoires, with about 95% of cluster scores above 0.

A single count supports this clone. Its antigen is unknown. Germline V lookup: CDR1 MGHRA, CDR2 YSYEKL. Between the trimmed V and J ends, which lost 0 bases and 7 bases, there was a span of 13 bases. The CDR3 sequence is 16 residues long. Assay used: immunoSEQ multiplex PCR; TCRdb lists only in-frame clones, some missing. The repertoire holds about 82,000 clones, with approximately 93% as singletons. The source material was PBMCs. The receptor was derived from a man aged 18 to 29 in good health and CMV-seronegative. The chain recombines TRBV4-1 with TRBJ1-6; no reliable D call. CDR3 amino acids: CASSQEQSRGNSPLHF. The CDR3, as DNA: TGCGCCAGCAGCCAAGAACAGAGCCGCGGGAATTCACCCCTCCACTTT.